This TCR beta chain originates from a study of shared clonotypes between healthy human individuals. TCRdb keeps only in-frame clones here, not all; method: immunoSEQ multiplex PCR. The data contain 400,000 to 600,000 clones, 75% to 80% of them singletons. The ends were cut back, 0 bases at V and 5 bases at J, with 6 bases in the middle. CDR3 length equals 13 residues. Germline V gene data show CDR1 as SGHVS and CDR2 as FQNEAQ. The chain carries TRBV7-8 and TRBJ2-3, with D perhaps TRBD2 (5 bases). Sequenced material: PBMCs. The sequence came from a woman in her forties in good health. Some clones in this sample may be carry-over from other donors' samples. Here the CDR3 reads CASSLAGEDTQYF. In DNA, the CDR3 is TGTGCCAGCAGCTTAGCCGGGGAAGATACGCAGTATTTT.